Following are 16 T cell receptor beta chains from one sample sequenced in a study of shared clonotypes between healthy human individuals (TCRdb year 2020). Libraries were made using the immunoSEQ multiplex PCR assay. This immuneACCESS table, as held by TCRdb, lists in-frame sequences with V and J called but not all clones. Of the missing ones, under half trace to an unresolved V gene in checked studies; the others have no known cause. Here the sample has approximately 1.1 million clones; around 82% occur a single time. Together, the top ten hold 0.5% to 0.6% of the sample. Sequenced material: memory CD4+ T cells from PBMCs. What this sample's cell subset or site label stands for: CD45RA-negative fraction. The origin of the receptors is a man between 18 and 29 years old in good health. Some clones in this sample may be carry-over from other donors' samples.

The CDR3 here is CASSPTGTPVYGYTF. As DNA, the CDR3 is TGTGCCAGTAGTCCCACAGGGACCCCGGTCTATGGCTACACCTTC. This sequence joins TRBV19 and TRBJ1-2, with a tentative D call TRBD1 (6 bases). Germline lookup yields CDR1 LNHDA and CDR2 SQIVND (reference sequence). The CDR3 loop spans 15 amino acids. The V end lost 5 bases, the J end lost 4 bases, and 17 bases lay between the germline ends.

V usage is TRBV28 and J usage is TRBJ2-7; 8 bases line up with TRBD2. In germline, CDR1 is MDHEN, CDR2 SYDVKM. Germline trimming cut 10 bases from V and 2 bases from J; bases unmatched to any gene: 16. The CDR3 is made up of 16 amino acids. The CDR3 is CATRRRRAAGAYEQYF. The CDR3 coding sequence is TGTGCCACCCGGCGGCGAAGAGCAGCGGGAGCCTACGAGCAGTACTTC.

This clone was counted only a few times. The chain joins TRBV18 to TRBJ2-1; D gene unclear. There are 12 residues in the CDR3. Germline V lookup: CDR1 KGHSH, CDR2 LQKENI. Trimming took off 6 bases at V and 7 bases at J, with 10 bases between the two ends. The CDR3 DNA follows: TGTGCCAGCTCCCCGATCGATAATGAGCAGTTCTTC. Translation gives CASSPIDNEQFF.

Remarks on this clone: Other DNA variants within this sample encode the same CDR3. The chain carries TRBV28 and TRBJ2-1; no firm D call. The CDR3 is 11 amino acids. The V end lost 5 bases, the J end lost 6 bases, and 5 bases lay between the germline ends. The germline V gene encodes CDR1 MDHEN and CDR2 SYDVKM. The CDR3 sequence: CASSLGNEQFF. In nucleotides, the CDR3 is TGTGCCAGCAGTCTAGGCAATGAGCAGTTCTTC.

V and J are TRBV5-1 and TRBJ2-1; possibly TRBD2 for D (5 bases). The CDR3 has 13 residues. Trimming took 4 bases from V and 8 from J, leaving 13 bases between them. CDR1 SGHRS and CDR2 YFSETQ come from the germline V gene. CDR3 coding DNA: TGCGCCAGCAGCGCGAGCGGCCGAGATGAGCAGTTCTTC. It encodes CASSASGRDEQFF.

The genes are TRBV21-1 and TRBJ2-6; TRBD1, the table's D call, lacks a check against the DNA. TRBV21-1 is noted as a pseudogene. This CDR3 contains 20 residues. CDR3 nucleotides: TGTGCCAGCAGCAGAAAAGGCGGGACAGGGATTCCTTCTGGGGCCAACGTCCTGACTTTC. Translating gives CASSRKGGTGIPSGANVLTF.

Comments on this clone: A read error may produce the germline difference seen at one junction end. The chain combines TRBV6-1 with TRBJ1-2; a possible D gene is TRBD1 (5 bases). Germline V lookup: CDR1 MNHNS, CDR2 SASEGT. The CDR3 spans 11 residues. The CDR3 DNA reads TGTGCCAGCAGTGATGCTCGACAGCTATCCTTC. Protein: CASSDARQLSF.

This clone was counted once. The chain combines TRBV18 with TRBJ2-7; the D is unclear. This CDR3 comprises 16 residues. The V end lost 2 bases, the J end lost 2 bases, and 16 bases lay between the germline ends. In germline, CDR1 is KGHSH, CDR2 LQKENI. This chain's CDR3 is CASSPNRRSDPYEQYF. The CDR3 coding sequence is TGTGCCAGCTCACCAAACCGTCGAAGCGACCCCTACGAGCAGTACTTC.

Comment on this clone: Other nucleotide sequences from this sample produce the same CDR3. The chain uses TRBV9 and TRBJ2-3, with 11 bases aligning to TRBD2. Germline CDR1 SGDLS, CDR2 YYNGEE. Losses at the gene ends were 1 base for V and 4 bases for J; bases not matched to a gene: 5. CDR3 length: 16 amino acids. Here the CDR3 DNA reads TGTGCCAGCAGCGTATTAGGACTAGCGGGCTCAGATACGCAGTATTTT. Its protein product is CASSVLGLAGSDTQYF.

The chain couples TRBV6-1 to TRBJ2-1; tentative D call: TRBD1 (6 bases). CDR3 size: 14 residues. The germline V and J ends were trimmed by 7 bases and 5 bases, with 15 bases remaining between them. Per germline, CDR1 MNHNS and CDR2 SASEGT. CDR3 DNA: TGTGCCAGCATCAGGCAGGGGCCGGACAATGAGCAGTTCTTC. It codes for CASIRQGPDNEQFF.

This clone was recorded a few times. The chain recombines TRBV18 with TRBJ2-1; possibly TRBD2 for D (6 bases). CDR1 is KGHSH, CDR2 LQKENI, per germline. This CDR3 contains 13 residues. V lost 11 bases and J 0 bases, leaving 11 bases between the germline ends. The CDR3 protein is CAGGESSYNEQFF. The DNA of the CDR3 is TGTGCCGGCGGGGAGAGCTCCTACAATGAGCAGTTCTTC.

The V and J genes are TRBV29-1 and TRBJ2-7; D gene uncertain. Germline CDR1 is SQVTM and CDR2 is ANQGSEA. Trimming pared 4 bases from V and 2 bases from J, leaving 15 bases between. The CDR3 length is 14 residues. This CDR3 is CSVAGSNRAYEQYF. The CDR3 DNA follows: TGCAGCGTTGCGGGTTCAAATAGAGCCTACGAGCAGTACTTC.

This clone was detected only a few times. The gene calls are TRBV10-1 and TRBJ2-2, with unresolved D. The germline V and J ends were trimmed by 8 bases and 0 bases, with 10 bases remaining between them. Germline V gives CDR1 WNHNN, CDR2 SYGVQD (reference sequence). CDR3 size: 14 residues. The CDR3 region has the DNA TGCGCCAGCTCACCCGTGACGAACACCGGGGAGCTGTTTTTT. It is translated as CASSPVTNTGELFF.

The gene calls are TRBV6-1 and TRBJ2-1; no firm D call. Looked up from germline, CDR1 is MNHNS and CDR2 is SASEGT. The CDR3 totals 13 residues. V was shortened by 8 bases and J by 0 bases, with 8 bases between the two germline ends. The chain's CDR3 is CASDLSSYNEQFF. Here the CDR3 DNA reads TGTGCCAGCGACTTGAGCTCCTACAATGAGCAGTTCTTC.

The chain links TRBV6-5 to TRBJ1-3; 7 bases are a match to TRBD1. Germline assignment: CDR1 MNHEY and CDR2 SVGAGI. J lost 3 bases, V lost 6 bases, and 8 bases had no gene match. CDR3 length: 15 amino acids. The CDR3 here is CASSPTGYSGNTIYF. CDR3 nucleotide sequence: TGTGCCAGCAGCCCGACAGGGTACAGTGGAAACACCATATATTTT.

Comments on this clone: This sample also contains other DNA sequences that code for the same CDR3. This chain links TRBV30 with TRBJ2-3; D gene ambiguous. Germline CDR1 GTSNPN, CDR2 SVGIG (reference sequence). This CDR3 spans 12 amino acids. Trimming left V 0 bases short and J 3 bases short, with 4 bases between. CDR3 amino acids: CAWSVGTDTQYF. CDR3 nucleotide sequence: TGTGCCTGGAGTGTCGGGACAGATACGCAGTATTTT.